This T cell receptor beta chain comes out of a study of cytomegalovirus exposure and HLA in healthy donors. The length of the CDR3 is 15 residues. Per germline, CDR1 MNHEY and CDR2 SVGAGI. Comments on this clone: The antigen remains undetermined.

PCR employed 60 Vbeta and 13 Jbeta primers. Original analysis: There were 80 million or so unique TCR beta chains by a later count, and 8.5 million to 14 million of them were shared. Assay used: immunoSEQ multiplex PCR; TCRdb lists only in-frame clones, some missing. That table furnishes V, J and clone size, whereas the DNA furnished D and trimming. The table has 170,000 or so clones, around 84% seen once; the top ten hold less than 2%. Study-level results: The likely explanation for a cluster of highly shared sequence variants was sequencing artifact. The study listed roughly 160 cytomegalovirus-associated TCR beta chains. Several of the most significant clusters appeared linked to common viral pathogens, based on a later analysis.

The chain is built from TRBV6-5 and TRBJ2-5, with D possibly TRBD1 on 5 matching bases. The assigned J gene may be wrong: the sequence end matches TRBJ2-7 better. The sequenced sample consisted of PBMCs. The receptor was derived from a young man in good health and CMV-seronegative. The CDR3: CASSYSRTPTYEQYF. The CDR3 nucleotides read TGTGCCAGCAGTTACTCGAGGACACCCACCTACGAGCAGTACTTC.